The 14 T cell receptor beta chains reported below all come from one sample, sequenced in a study of cytomegalovirus exposure and HLA in healthy donors. The primer mix had 60 Vbeta and 13 Jbeta primers. The repertoire was sequenced with immunoSEQ multiplex PCR; TCRdb's copy has only in-frame clones and lacks some. In the table there are about 160,000 clones, around 75% of which are singletons. The material sequenced was PBMCs. The receptors shown here come from a woman between 50 and 59 years old in good health and CMV-seropositive.

The chain links TRBV2 to TRBJ1-1; 7 bases agree with TRBD1. V lost 3 bases, J lost 4 bases, and 5 bases stayed unmatched. The CDR3 sequence is 14 residues long. From germline, CDR1 is SNHLY and CDR2 FYNNEI. The CDR3 bases are TGTGCCAGCAGTGACTTGGCAGGGGGCACTGAAGCTTTCTTT. Translating gives CASSDLAGGTEAFF.

This clone was detected only a few times. The rearrangement uses TRBV4-2 and TRBJ2-5, with 7 positions matching TRBD1. The CDR3 runs to 16 residues. After removal of 1 base from V and 5 bases from J, the junction contained 10 bases not matched to a gene. Germline V gives CDR1 LGHNA, CDR2 YNFKEQ. The CDR3 here is CASSQVGATGEETQYF. CDR3 DNA: TGTGCCAGCAGCCAAGTCGGAGCTACAGGGGAGGAGACCCAGTACTTC.

The chain links TRBV7-8 to TRBJ2-5, with 11 nucleotides matching TRBD2. The CDR3 is made up of 18 amino acids. The V gene end was trimmed by 5 bases and the J gene end by 5 bases; junction bases not matched to a gene: 16. Germline V gene sequence: CDR1 SGHVS, CDR2 FQNEAQ. The CDR3 region has the DNA TGTGCCAGCAGCGGGGTTCGTCGTAGCGGGGGGGCCATTGAGACCCAGTACTTC. Its translation: CASSGVRRSGGAIETQYF. Filled out from reference TRBV7-8 and TRBJ2-5, the complete variable domain reads GAGVSQSPRYKVAKRGQDVALRCDPISGHVSLFWYQQALGQGPEFLTYFQNEAQLDKSGLPSDRFFAERPEGSVSTLKIQRTQQEDSAVYLCASSGVRRSGGAIETQYFGPGTRLLVL.

This rearrangement joins TRBV5-6 to TRBJ2-3; 7 bases align to TRBD2. CDR3 size: 15 residues. CDR1 is SGHDT and CDR2 is YYEEEE in the germline V gene. The trim removed 2 bases at V and 3 bases at J, leaving 6 bases unmatched. The CDR3: CASSLALGGTDTQYF. As DNA, the CDR3 is TGTGCCAGCAGCTTAGCTTTGGGGGGGACAGATACGCAGTATTTT.

The chain couples TRBV5-4 to TRBJ2-3; a possible D gene is TRBD2 (5 bases). The CDR3 runs 13 residues. Trimming took 4 bases from V and 3 from J, leaving 9 bases between them. Germline lookup yields CDR1 SGHNT and CDR2 YYREEE (reference sequence). This CDR3 is CASSPTGTDTQYF. Written as DNA, the CDR3 is TGTGCCAGCAGCCCCACGGGGACAGATACGCAGTATTTT. The whole variable domain, filled in from reference TRBV5-4 and TRBJ2-3, reads ETGVTQSPTHLIKTRGQQVTLRCSSQSGHNTVSWYQQALGQGPQFIFQYYREEENGRGNFPPRFSGLQFPNYSSELNVNALELDDSALYLCASSPTGTDTQYFGPGTRLTVL.

Only a few counts were recorded for this clone. V usage is TRBV2 and J usage is TRBJ2-1; perhaps TRBD2 as D (6 bases). CDR1 and CDR2 from the germline V gene are SNHLY and FYNNEI. The CDR3 is 14 amino acids. V lost 7 bases to trimming and J lost 4 bases, with 14 bases between them. CDR3 region: CASTAGGTYNEQFF. The CDR3 DNA reads as TGTGCCAGCACCGCAGGTGGGACTTACAATGAGCAGTTCTTC.

In this sample, this clone turned up once. The chain carries TRBV5-6 and TRBJ2-7, with 8 bases aligning to TRBD1. The germline CDR1 and CDR2 sequences are SGHDT and YYEEEE. The V segment lost 5 bases and the J segment 0 bases; nucleotides outside the gene matches: 4. The CDR3 is made up of 14 amino acids. The chain's CDR3 is CASSWGQASYEQYF. Here the CDR3 DNA reads TGTGCCAGCAGTTGGGGACAGGCCTCCTACGAGCAGTACTTC.

V is TRBV6-6 and J is TRBJ2-3; no reliable D call. This CDR3 comprises 11 residues. The V gene lost 0 bases and the J gene lost 9 bases, with 4 bases spanning the gap. CDR1 MNHNY and CDR2 SVGAGI come from the germline V gene (reference sequence). The CDR3 loop reads CASSYSGTQYF. The CDR3, as DNA: TGTGCCAGCAGTTACTCCGGGACGCAGTATTTT.

The chain is built from TRBV18 and TRBJ1-5, with D possibly matching TRBD1 (5 bases). V was pared by 3 bases and J by 6 bases, with 9 bases between. Germline V gene sequence: CDR1 KGHSH, CDR2 LQKENI. The CDR3 sequence is 13 residues long. The CDR3 region is CASSPGGVQPQHF. The DNA for the CDR3 is TGTGCCAGCTCACCGGGGGGAGTTCAGCCCCAGCATTTT.

This clone appeared a few times. The rearrangement links TRBV19 to TRBJ2-7; D is unresolved. Trimming stripped 3 bases from V and 3 bases from J, with 15 bases between. This CDR3 is built from 15 residues. CDR1 is LNHDA, CDR2 SQIVND, per germline (reference sequence). CDR3 bases: TGTGCCAGTAGTATCGATCTCTTGGGCTACTACGAGCAGTACTTC. Its translation: CASSIDLLGYYEQYF.

V gene TRBV2 combines with J gene TRBJ2-7; TRBD1 matches 10 bases. The CDR3 consists of 16 residues. The germline CDR1 and CDR2 sequences are SNHLY and FYNNEI. With 2 bases clipped from V and 3 bases from J, the junction kept 7 bases outside the gene matches. The CDR3 DNA reads as TGTGCCAGCAGTGAATTTGGGACAGGGGCCTTCTACGAGCAGTACTTC. Translating gives CASSEFGTGAFYEQYF.

The chain has TRBV5-6 and TRBJ2-5; 14 nucleotides match TRBD2. V lost 5 bases, J lost 5 bases, and 17 bases stayed unmatched. The germline V gene encodes CDR1 SGHDT and CDR2 YYEEEE. The CDR3 loop spans 19 amino acids. CDR3 in amino acids: CASSFADPGLAGVGETQYF. The CDR3 coding sequence is TGTGCCAGCAGTTTCGCCGACCCGGGACTAGCGGGGGTGGGTGAGACCCAGTACTTC.

The rearrangement links TRBV11-2 to TRBJ1-2; D gene unclear. CDR3 length: 14 residues. Germline CDR1 and CDR2: SGHAT and FQNNGV. V was clipped by 1 base and J by 2 bases, with 8 bases between them. This chain's CDR3 is CASSLVSLNYGYTF. In DNA form, the CDR3 reads TGTGCCAGCAGCTTAGTTTCGTTGAACTATGGCTACACCTTC.

V gene TRBV11-2 combines with J gene TRBJ2-1; TRBD2 matches 13 bases. CDR3 length: 15 residues. V gave up 6 bases and J gave up 6 bases; unmatched junction bases: 5. Germline V gives CDR1 SGHAT, CDR2 FQNNGV. CDR3 coding DNA: TGTGCCAGCAGTTGGACTAGCGGGGGTTTCAATGAGCAGTTCTTC. Encoded protein: CASSWTSGGFNEQFF.